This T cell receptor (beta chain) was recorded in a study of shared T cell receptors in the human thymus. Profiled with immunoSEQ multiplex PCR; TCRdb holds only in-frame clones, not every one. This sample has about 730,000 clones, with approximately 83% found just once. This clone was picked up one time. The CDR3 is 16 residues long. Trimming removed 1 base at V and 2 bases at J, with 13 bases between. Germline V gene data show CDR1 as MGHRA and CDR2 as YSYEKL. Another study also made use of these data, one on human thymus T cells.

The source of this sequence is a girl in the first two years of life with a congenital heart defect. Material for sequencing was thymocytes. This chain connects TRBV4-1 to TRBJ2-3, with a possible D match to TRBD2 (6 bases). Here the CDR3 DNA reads TGCGCCAGCAGCCAAGCGCGGGGCGGTCCCACAGATACGCAGTATTTT. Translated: CASSQARGGPTDTQYF.